Listed below are T cell receptor beta chains from one sample, sequenced in a study of regulatory T cells in long-lasting Graves disease. TCRdb passed the multiplex PCR reads through MiXCR, listing each CDR3 protein once. This table has roughly 320,000 distinct CDR3 sequences, around 15% appearing once. These sequences were also reported in another study, on T cells in Graves' hyperthyroidism and ophthalmopathy.

The sequences come from peripheral blood mononuclear cells (PBMCs), collected at new diagnosis, from a patient treated with antithyroid drugs. These receptors all come from a man in his forties or fifties with Graves disease. The CDR3 runs from the conserved cysteine through the conserved F or W. Fields, in order: D gene, J gene, clone size, V gene, CDR3 protein, CDR3 DNA. A D gene is named only where the DNA matches it firmly. The size field is filled for only some rows; it gives once, few, many or a size class.

d_gene: .
j_gene: TRBJ1-3
abundance: .
v_gene: TRBV7-9
CDR3aa: CASSLDRVNTIYF
CDR3nt: TGTGCCAGCAGCTTAGACAGGGTGAACACCATATATTTT

d_gene: .
j_gene: TRBJ2-3
abundance: many
v_gene: TRBV20-1
CDR3aa: CSGRDTQYF
CDR3nt: TGCAGTGGTCGAGATACGCAGTATTTT

d_gene: .
j_gene: TRBJ1-5
abundance: .
v_gene: TRBV2
CDR3aa: CASSPRQQGQPQHF
CDR3nt: TGTGCCAGCAGTCCTAGACAGCAGGGCCAGCCCCAGCATTTT

d_gene: .
j_gene: TRBJ1-1
abundance: .
v_gene: TRBV29-1
CDR3aa: CSVGGAGMNTEAFF
CDR3nt: TGCAGCGTTGGTGGGGCGGGGATGAACACTGAAGCTTTCTTT

d_gene: .
j_gene: TRBJ2-5
abundance: many
v_gene: TRBV28
CDR3aa: CASSPILPLGQGETQYF
CDR3nt: TGTGCCAGCAGTCCCATATTACCCCTGGGACAAGGGGAGACCCAGTACTTC

d_gene: .
j_gene: TRBJ2-4
abundance: many
v_gene: TRBV11-3
CDR3aa: CASSSATGLDIQYF
CDR3nt: TGTGCCAGCAGCTCCGCTACAGGGTTGGACATTCAGTACTTC

d_gene: .
j_gene: TRBJ2-7
abundance: .
v_gene: TRBV28
CDR3aa: CASKWAPHEQYF
CDR3nt: TGTGCCAGCAAGTGGGCCCCTCACGAGCAGTACTTC

d_gene: .
j_gene: TRBJ1-1
abundance: .
v_gene: TRBV2
CDR3aa: CASSDPGKVEAFF
CDR3nt: TGTGCCAGCAGCGACCCAGGGAAAGTGGAAGCTTTCTTT

d_gene: .
j_gene: TRBJ1-5
abundance: .
v_gene: TRBV6-2/TRBV6-3
CDR3aa: CASNDGSIPAQHF
CDR3nt: TGTGCCAGCAACGACGGTTCAATCCCGGCCCAGCATTTT

d_gene: .
j_gene: TRBJ2-3
abundance: .
v_gene: TRBV20-1
CDR3aa: CSGGGYSTDTQYF
CDR3nt: TGCAGTGGCGGCGGATATAGCACAGATACGCAGTATTTT

d_gene: TRBD1
j_gene: TRBJ1-1
abundance: many
v_gene: TRBV7-2
CDR3aa: CASSLQGVMNTEAFF
CDR3nt: TGTGCCAGCAGCTTACAGGGGGTTATGAACACTGAAGCTTTCTTT

d_gene: .
j_gene: TRBJ1-6
abundance: many
v_gene: TRBV18
CDR3aa: CASSPTLRTYNSPLHF
CDR3nt: TGTGCCAGCTCCCCTACTCTAAGGACCTATAATTCACCCCTCCACTTT

d_gene: .
j_gene: TRBJ2-5
abundance: few
v_gene: TRBV20-1
CDR3aa: CSARRAQIQETQYF
CDR3nt: TGCAGTGCTAGACGGGCTCAGATACAAGAGACCCAGTACTTC

d_gene: .
j_gene: TRBJ1-1
abundance: many
v_gene: TRBV30
CDR3aa: CAWDRSGWVEAFF
CDR3nt: TGTGCCTGGGACCGTTCGGGGTGGGTTGAAGCTTTCTTT

d_gene: .
j_gene: TRBJ2-4
abundance: .
v_gene: TRBV5-6
CDR3aa: CASSRAGRVAKNIQYF
CDR3nt: TGTGCCAGCAGCCGGGCGGGTCGGGTAGCCAAAAACATTCAGTACTTC

d_gene: .
j_gene: TRBJ2-2
abundance: few
v_gene: TRBV7-2
CDR3aa: CASSLAGLTGELFF
CDR3nt: TGTGCCAGCAGCTTAGCAGGATTAACCGGGGAGCTGTTTTTT

d_gene: TRBD2
j_gene: TRBJ2-3
abundance: many
v_gene: TRBV24-1
CDR3aa: CATSDGFSGGEDTQYF
CDR3nt: TGTGCCACCAGTGATGGGTTTAGCGGGGGAGAAGATACGCAGTATTTT

d_gene: TRBD1
j_gene: TRBJ2-5
abundance: many
v_gene: TRBV27
CDR3aa: CASTATGKETQYF
CDR3nt: TGTGCCAGCACCGCGACAGGGAAAGAGACCCAGTACTTC

d_gene: TRBD2
j_gene: TRBJ2-3
abundance: .
v_gene: TRBV24-1
CDR3aa: CATSVSGGTDTQYF
CDR3nt: TGTGCCACCAGTGTAAGCGGGGGGACAGATACGCAGTATTTT

d_gene: .
j_gene: TRBJ2-3
abundance: many
v_gene: TRBV27
CDR3aa: CASSSFLGGSTDTQYF
CDR3nt: TGTGCCAGCAGTTCCTTTTTGGGGGGCAGCACAGATACGCAGTATTTT

d_gene: .
j_gene: TRBJ1-1
abundance: many
v_gene: TRBV7-3
CDR3aa: CASSFQHNTEAFF
CDR3nt: TGTGCCAGCAGCTTCCAACACAACACTGAAGCTTTCTTT

d_gene: TRBD2
j_gene: TRBJ2-1
abundance: many
v_gene: TRBV5-1
CDR3aa: CASSLTSGADEQFF
CDR3nt: TGCGCCAGCAGCCTGACTAGCGGGGCGGATGAGCAGTTCTTC

d_gene: .
j_gene: TRBJ2-3
abundance: .
v_gene: TRBV3-1
CDR3aa: CASSSHGGHTQYF
CDR3nt: TGTGCCAGCAGCTCCCACGGGGGGCATACGCAGTATTTT

d_gene: .
j_gene: TRBJ2-2
abundance: .
v_gene: TRBV10-1
CDR3aa: CAANREPNTGELFF
CDR3nt: TGCGCCGCCAATAGGGAACCGAACACCGGGGAGCTGTTTTTT

d_gene: TRBD1
j_gene: TRBJ2-5
abundance: .
v_gene: TRBV20-1
CDR3aa: CSARPGQVIRETQYF
CDR3nt: TGCAGTGCTAGACCGGGACAGGTGATTCGAGAGACCCAGTACTTC